The TCR beta chain described here comes from a study of neurological immune-mediated disorders. Study conclusions and caveats: It was the repertoires of 18 of 34 multiple sclerosis patients that phylogenetic grouping placed in one related-CDR3 cluster, which is a possible signature.

In this sample, this clonotype turned up many times. The antigen is unknown. From the 5' RACE reads, TCRdb called clonotypes with MiXCR, one entry per CDR3 protein. The sample has 66,000 or so distinct CDR3 sequences, approximately 5.2% seen once. Unsorted libraries were generated from 2 million PBMCs held at -80 degrees C. The CDR3 loop spans 15 amino acids. Per germline, CDR1 LGHDT and CDR2 YNNKEL (reference sequence). V was pared by 4 bases and J by 0 bases, with 10 bases between. The clonotype comes from a woman in her thirties with multiple sclerosis. Sample: PBMCs. This rearrangement joins TRBV3-1 to TRBJ1-3; possibly TRBD1 for D (5 bases). The chain's CDR3 is CASSLHGTSGNTIYF. For the CDR3, the DNA is TGTGCCAGCAGCCTTCACGGGACCTCTGGAAACACCATATATTTT.